This is a list of T cell receptor beta chains from one sample in a study of Ad26.COV2.S vaccination and SARS-CoV-2 variants. Generated by immunoSEQ multiplex PCR, the TCRdb table keeps only in-frame clones and is missing some. The table has more than 150,000 clones, around nine tenths seen once. This sample comprised peripheral blood, obtained after recovery from COVID-19. The receptors were gathered from a human donor who had recovered from COVID-19. CDR3s include the opening cysteine and the closing phenylalanine or tryptophan. Fields, in order: J gene, D gene, clone size, V gene, CDR3 DNA, CDR3 protein. The D gene is left open where the match is weak. Only part of the rows carry a size: once, few, many, or a class if the clone is expanded.

TRBJ2-1,-,-,TRBV11-2,TGTGCCAGTCGTACAGGCTCCTACAATGAGCAGTTCTTC,CASRTGSYNEQFF
TRBJ1-6,-,-,TRBV30,TGTGCCTGGAGTCGGGATTATAATTCACCCCTCCACTTT,CAWSRDYNSPLHF
TRBJ1-1,-,-,TRBV6-6,TGTGCCAGCAGTTCCCCGCCCAAAACGGCTTTCTTT,CASSSPPKTAFF
TRBJ2-3,-,-,TRBV11-2,TGTGCCAGCAGCTCGAGAGGGGACGGAGTGTATTTT,CASSSRGDGVYF
TRBJ2-4,-,-,TRBV5-1,TGCGCCAGCAGCGGAGTAGCCAAAAACATTCAGTACTTC,CASSGVAKNIQYF
TRBJ2-5,-,-,TRBV7-9,TGTGCCAGCAGCTTAGCGGTAGCGGACCAAGAGACCCAGTACTTC,CASSLAVADQETQYF
TRBJ1-1,-,-,TRBV11-1,TGTGCCAGCAGTCCCTCCCCAGGCAACACTGAAGCTTTCTTT,CASSPSPGNTEAFF
TRBJ2-7,-,-,TRBV4-1,TGCGCCAGCAGCCAAGCCGGGACTGGGACCTACGAGCAGTACTTC,CASSQAGTGTYEQYF
TRBJ1-2,TRBD1,-,TRBV2,TGTGCCAGCAGTCTAACGACAGGGCCTAACTATGGCTACACCTTC,CASSLTTGPNYGYTF
TRBJ1-2,-,-,TRBV30,TGTGCCTGGAGTGTTAATGAGGACTCCCACCACTTC,CAWSVNEDSHHF
TRBJ1-2,-,-,TRBV30,TGTGCCTGGAGTGATGGGGGGGCCTATGGCTACACCTTC,CAWSDGGAYGYTF
TRBJ1-4,TRBD1,-,TRBV15,TGTGCCACCAGCAGAGAAATCCTTTCGACAGGGTACGAAAAACTGTTTTTT,CATSREILSTGYEKLFF
TRBJ1-2,TRBD1,-,TRBV11-1,TGTGCCAGCAGCGGACAGGGGGCGAGTGGCTACACCTTC,CASSGQGASGYTF
TRBJ2-3,TRBD2,-,TRBV9,TGTGCCAGCAGCGAGGCGGGGGACCAAATCACAGATACGCAGTATTTT,CASSEAGDQITDTQYF
TRBJ2-7,TRBD2,-,TRBV6-5,TGTGCCAGCAGTTACTCAGCGGGGACCGAGCAGTACTTC,CASSYSAGTEQYF
TRBJ2-7,-,-,TRBV11-2,TGTGCCAGCAGCCGCCTCAGAATCAGCACGTCGGGAAGTCCCTACGAGCAGTACTTC,CASSRLRISTSGSPYEQYF
TRBJ2-7,TRBD1,once,TRBV7-9,TGTGCCAGCAGCTCGTACGACAGGGCCTACGAGCAGTACTTC,CASSSYDRAYEQYF
TRBJ2-5,TRBD2,-,TRBV9,TGTGCCAGCAGCGTTGGGACTAGCCACCAAGAGACCCAGTACTTC,CASSVGTSHQETQYF
TRBJ2-7,-,-,TRBV10-1,TGCGCCAGCAGCCAGGGTATTGGGGAGCAGTACTTC,CASSQGIGEQYF
TRBJ1-2,-,many,TRBV24-1,TGTGCCACCAGTGACCCCCCACGGCTCATTGCCTATGGCTACACCTTC,CATSDPPRLIAYGYTF
TRBJ2-2,TRBD2,-,TRBV13,TGTGCCAGCAGCCCCCTAGCGGGGGACCTCGGGGAGCTGTTTTTT,CASSPLAGDLGELFF
TRBJ1-2,-,-,TRBV28,TGTGCCAGCAGGGGCGATGCCGCCAACTATGGCTACACCTTC,CASRGDAANYGYTF
TRBJ2-1,-,-,TRBV28,TGTGCCAGCAGTTTATCTGGGGACAATGAGCAGTTCTTC,CASSLSGDNEQFF
TRBJ2-1,-,-,TRBV10-3,TGTGCCATCAGTGCCTCCATGACTGGTAGCTCCTACAATGAGCAGTTCTTC,CAISASMTGSSYNEQFF
TRBJ2-7,TRBD1,-,TRBV30,TGTGCCTGGGACAGGGGGCATCGGGGGCAGTACTTC,CAWDRGHRGQYF
TRBJ1-2,-,once,TRBV29-1,TGCAGCGCCCAACGGGGGACCGGGGAGCGCTACACCTTC,CSAQRGTGERYTF
TRBJ1-2,TRBD1,-,TRBV27,TGTGCCAGCAGTCCAAGGACAGGGTACTATGGCTACACCTTC,CASSPRTGYYGYTF